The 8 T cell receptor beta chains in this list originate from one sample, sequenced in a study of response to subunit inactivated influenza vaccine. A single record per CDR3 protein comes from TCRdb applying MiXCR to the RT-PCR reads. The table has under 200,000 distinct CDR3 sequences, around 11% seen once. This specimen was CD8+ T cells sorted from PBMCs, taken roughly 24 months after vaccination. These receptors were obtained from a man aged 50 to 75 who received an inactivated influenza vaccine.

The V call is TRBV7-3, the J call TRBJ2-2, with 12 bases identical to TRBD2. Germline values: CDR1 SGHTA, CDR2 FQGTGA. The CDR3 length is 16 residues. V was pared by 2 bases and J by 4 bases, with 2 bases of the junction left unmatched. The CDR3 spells CASSLLAGGGTGELFF. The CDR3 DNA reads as TGTGCCAGCAGCTTACTAGCGGGAGGGGGCACCGGGGAGCTGTTTTTT.

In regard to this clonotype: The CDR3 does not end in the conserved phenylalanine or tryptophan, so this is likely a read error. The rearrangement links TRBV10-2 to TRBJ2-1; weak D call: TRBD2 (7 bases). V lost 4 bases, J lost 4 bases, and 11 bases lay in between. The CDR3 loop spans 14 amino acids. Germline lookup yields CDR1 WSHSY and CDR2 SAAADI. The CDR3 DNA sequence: TGCGCCAGCAGTGGGGGGGGGCTATACAATGAGCAGTTCTCC. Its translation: CASSGGGLYNEQFS.

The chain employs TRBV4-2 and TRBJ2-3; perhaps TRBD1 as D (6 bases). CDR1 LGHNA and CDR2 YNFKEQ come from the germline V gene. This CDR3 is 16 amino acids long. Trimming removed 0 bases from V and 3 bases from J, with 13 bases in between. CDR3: CASSQDLGQGTDTQYF. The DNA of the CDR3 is TGTGCCAGCAGCCAAGACTTGGGGCAGGGGACAGATACGCAGTATTTT.

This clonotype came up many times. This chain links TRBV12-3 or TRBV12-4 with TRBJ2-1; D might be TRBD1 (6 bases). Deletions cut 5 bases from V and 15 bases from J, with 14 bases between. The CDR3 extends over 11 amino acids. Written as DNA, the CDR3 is TGTGCCAGCAGTGCTGCAGGGGATCGGTTCTTC. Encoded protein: CASSAAGDRFF.

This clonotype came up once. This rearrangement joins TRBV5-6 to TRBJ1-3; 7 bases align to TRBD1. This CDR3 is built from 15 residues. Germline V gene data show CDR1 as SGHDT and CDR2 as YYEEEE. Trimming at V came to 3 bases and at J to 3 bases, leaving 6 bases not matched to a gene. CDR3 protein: CASSSGTAVGNTIYF. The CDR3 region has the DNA TGTGCCAGCAGCTCGGGGACAGCGGTTGGAAACACCATATATTTT.

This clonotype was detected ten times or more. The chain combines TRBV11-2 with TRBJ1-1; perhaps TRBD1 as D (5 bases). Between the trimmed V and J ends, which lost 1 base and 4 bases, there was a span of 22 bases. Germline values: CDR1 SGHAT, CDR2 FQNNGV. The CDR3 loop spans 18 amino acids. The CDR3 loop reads CASSLVSGRGIWGTEAFF. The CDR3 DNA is TGTGCCAGCAGCTTAGTCTCAGGTCGGGGGATTTGGGGCACTGAAGCTTTCTTT.

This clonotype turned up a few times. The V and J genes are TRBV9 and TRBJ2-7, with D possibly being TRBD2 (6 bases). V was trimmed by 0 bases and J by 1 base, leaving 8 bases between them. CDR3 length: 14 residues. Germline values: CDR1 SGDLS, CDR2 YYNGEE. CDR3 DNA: TGTGCCAGCAGCGTAGCTGCGGGGTCCTACGAGCAGTACTTC. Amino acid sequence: CASSVAAGSYEQYF.

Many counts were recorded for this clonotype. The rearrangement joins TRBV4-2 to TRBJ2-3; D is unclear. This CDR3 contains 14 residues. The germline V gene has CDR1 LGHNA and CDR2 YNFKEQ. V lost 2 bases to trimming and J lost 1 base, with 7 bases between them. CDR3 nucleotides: TGTGCCAGCAGCCAACGTAGGGGCACAGATACGCAGTATTTT. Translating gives CASSQRRGTDTQYF.